One sample yielded the 9 T cell receptor beta chains listed below, sequenced in a study of T-cell reconstitution after alpha-beta-depleted transplantation in children. Molecular barcoding with unique molecular identifiers was used for the TCRbeta library. From the PCR reads, TCRdb called clonotypes with MiXCR, one entry per CDR3 protein. Of nearly 550,000 distinct CDR3 sequences in the sample, about 17% were seen once. Material: PBMCs from the stem cell graft donor, obtained from the stem cell graft. These receptors came from a human donor who donated a stem cell graft to a child with acute lymphoblastic leukemia.

This clonotype was recorded a few times. V and J are TRBV5-6 and TRBJ2-3; 8 bases are a match to TRBD2. Germline CDR1 and CDR2: SGHDT and YYEEEE. V was clipped by 1 base and J by 5 bases; unmatched bases: 6. CDR3 length: 15 amino acids. The CDR3 here is CASSLPGGPKDTQYF. In DNA form, the CDR3 reads TGTGCCAGCAGCTTGCCGGGAGGGCCAAAAGATACGCAGTATTTT.

The sample holds many counts of this clonotype. The rearrangement uses TRBV15 and TRBJ2-3; a weak D match, TRBD2 (6 bases). The V gene lost 1 base and the J gene lost 2 bases, with 13 bases spanning the gap. This CDR3 contains 16 residues. The V gene's germline CDR1 is LNHNV and CDR2 YYDKDF (reference sequence). CDR3 DNA: TGTGCCACCAGCAGAGGGATGGGGGGAGACACAGATACGCAGTATTTT. Translating it yields CATSRGMGGDTDTQYF.

In this sample, this clonotype turned up a few times. Compared with germline, one end of the junction differs, possibly owing to a read error. V usage is TRBV20-1 and J usage is TRBJ1-3; unclear D gene. This CDR3 has 15 amino acids. Germline loops: CDR1 DFQATT, CDR2 SNEGSKA (reference sequence). CDR3 nucleotides: TGCAGTGCCAGAGACCCCACATTAGCAAGAAACACCATATATTTT. This sequence encodes CSARDPTLARNTIYF.

The rearrangement links TRBV12-3 or TRBV12-4 to TRBJ1-5; D uncertain. The CDR3 is 19 amino acids. V lost 6 bases to trimming and J lost 3 bases, with 27 bases between them. The CDR3 DNA is TGTGCCAGCAGCCCTACTCGCGGAACGCACCCAATTTTCAATCAGCCCCAGCATTTT. Amino acid sequence: CASSPTRGTHPIFNQPQHF.

V is TRBV29-1 and J is TRBJ2-7; D may be TRBD2 (5 bases). Germline CDR1 reads SQVTM; CDR2 reads ANQGSEA. The CDR3 loop spans 15 amino acids. Trimming cost V 2 bases and J 5 bases, with 19 bases left between them. The CDR3 DNA follows: TGCAGCGTTGAATTCGCGGGCTCGAGGTCGAACGAGCAGTACTTC. It is translated as CSVEFAGSRSNEQYF.

There are a few counts of this clonotype. The chain is built from TRBV30 and TRBJ2-3; D remains unclear. CDR3 length equals 12 residues. Between the trimmed V and J ends, which lost 5 bases and 1 base, there was a span of 7 bases. Germline values: CDR1 GTSNPN, CDR2 SVGIG (reference sequence). CDR3 protein: CAWYRGTDTQYF. CDR3 in DNA: TGTGCCTGGTACCGAGGCACAGATACGCAGTATTTT.

The chain joins TRBV20-1 to TRBJ2-7; TRBD1 matches 8 bases. Per the germline V gene, CDR1 is DFQATT and CDR2 is SNEGSKA (reference sequence). CDR3 size: 13 residues. V dropped 6 bases and J dropped 6; count of bases not matched to a gene: 10. CDR3 protein: CSAPGQGRVEQYF. CDR3 bases: TGCAGTGCGCCCGGACAGGGAAGGGTCGAGCAGTACTTC.

The V call is TRBV6-1, the J call TRBJ2-3, with 9 positions matching TRBD2. J lost 4 bases, V lost 4 bases, and 6 bases had no gene match. CDR3 length equals 15 residues. Germline V lookup: CDR1 MNHNS, CDR2 SASEGT. CDR3 region: CASSVIAGAPDTQYF. In nucleotides, the CDR3 is TGTGCCAGCAGTGTGATAGCGGGAGCACCAGATACGCAGTATTTT.

The rearrangement joins TRBV7-2 to TRBJ2-3, with 11 bases fitting TRBD2. V lost 5 bases and J lost 2; bases outside the gene matches: 9. This CDR3 spans 17 amino acids. Germline loops: CDR1 SGHTA, CDR2 FQGNSA. DNA for the CDR3: TGTGCCAGCAGCATATGGACTAGCGGGTTCCTCACAGATACGCAGTATTTT. Protein sequence: CASSIWTSGFLTDTQYF.